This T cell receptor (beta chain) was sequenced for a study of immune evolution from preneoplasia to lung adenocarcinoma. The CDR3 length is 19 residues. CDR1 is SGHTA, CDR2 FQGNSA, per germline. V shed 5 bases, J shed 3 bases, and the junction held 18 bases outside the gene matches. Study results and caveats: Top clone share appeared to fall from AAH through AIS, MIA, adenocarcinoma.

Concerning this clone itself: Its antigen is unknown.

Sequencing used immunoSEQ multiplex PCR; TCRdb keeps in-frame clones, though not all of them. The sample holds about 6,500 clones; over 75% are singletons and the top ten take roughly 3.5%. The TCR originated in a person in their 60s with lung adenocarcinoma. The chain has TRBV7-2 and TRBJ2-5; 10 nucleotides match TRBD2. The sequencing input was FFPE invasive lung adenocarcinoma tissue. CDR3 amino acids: CASSRRGAGGPELEETQYF. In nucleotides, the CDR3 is TGTGCCAGCAGCCGCCGGGGAGCGGGAGGGCCGGAGTTGGAAGAGACCCAGTACTTC. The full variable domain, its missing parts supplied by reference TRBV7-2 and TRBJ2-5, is GAGVSQSPSNKVTEKGKDVELRCDPISGHTALYWYRQSLGQGLEFLIYFQGNSAPDKSGLPSDRFSAERTGGSVSTLTIQRTQQEDSAVYLCASSRRGAGGPELEETQYFGPGTRLLVL.